This TCR beta chain is drawn from a study of neurological immune-mediated disorders. The wider study: Among the roughly 35 patients with multiple sclerosis, 31 were relapsing-remitting, while 3 were secondary progressive. Overall study findings and caveats: With the multiple sclerosis repertoire cluster, neither clinical nor MRI features showed any association.

Trimming removed 2 bases from V and 4 bases from J, with 9 bases in between. The germline CDR1 and CDR2 sequences are SEHNR and FQNEAQ (reference sequence). The CDR3 covers 14 residues. A 10-nucleotide random UMI tagged transcripts in template-switch 5'RACE cDNA synthesis. Every sequencing run generated in excess of 160 million TCR-beta sequences. These sequences covered 15-18 subjects. MiXCR, applied by TCRdb to the 5' RACE reads, yields one record per CDR3 protein. The data hold 70,000 or so distinct CDR3 sequences, with roughly 5.6% observed a single time. About this clonotype: Antigen: not known.

The sequencing input was PBMCs. This chain uses TRBV7-9 with TRBJ2-1, with D possibly being TRBD1 (7 bases). The clonotype originates from a woman aged 30 to 39 with multiple sclerosis. This chain's CDR3 is CASSLQGGYNEQFF. Here the CDR3 DNA reads TGTGCCAGCAGCTTACAGGGGGGATACAATGAGCAGTTCTTC.